This TCR beta chain originates from a study of shared clonotypes between healthy human individuals. Broader study findings: Relative to clonotypes present in all four donors, those not shared had lower generation probabilities.

About this clone: Its antigen is currently unknown.

The authors divided CD4+ cells into CD45RA+ naive and CD45RA-negative memory subsets. Here immunoSEQ multiplex PCR was the method, and the copy in TCRdb shows in-frame clones only, minus some. Of 2 million to 2.5 million clones in the sample, approximately 96% were seen once. The length of the CDR3 is 16 residues. The germline V gene encodes CDR1 SGDLS and CDR2 YYNGEE. V lost 4 bases to trimming and J lost 1 base, with 12 bases between them. The chain carries TRBV9 and TRBJ2-6; weak D call: TRBD1 (6 bases). The sample was naive CD4+ T cells sorted from blood. Sample subset: CD45RA+ positively selected. This sequence was found in a man between 18 and 35 years old in good health. The CDR3 sequence is CASSNYRASGANVLTF. As DNA, the CDR3 is TGTGCCAGCAGCAACTACAGGGCTTCTGGGGCCAACGTCCTGACTTTC. The full variable domain, its missing parts supplied by reference TRBV9 and TRBJ2-6, is DSGVTQTPKHLITATGQRVTLRCSPRSGDLSVYWYQQSLDQGLQFLIQYYNGEERAKGNILERFSAQQFPDLHSELNLSSLELGDSALYFCASSNYRASGANVLTFGAGSRLTVL.